This TCR beta chain was sequenced during a study of cytomegalovirus exposure and HLA in healthy donors (dated by TCRdb to about 2017). About the full investigation: In an earlier analysis of 550 to 750 of the donors, approximately 260 Gb of sequence data and 120 million or so unique TCR beta sequences from roughly 200 million T cells were reported. The number of donors typed differed by locus, with roughly 620-640 for A, B, C, DRB1 and DQB1, about 500 for DQA1, over 600 for DPA1, and around 460 for DPB1. Among 300 to 450 genotyped donors of the cohort, an average of 235,054 unique TCR beta nucleotide sequences were sequenced per donor, about a sixth of them non-productive. A later analysis re-analyzed previously published TCR beta repertoires from 666 donors and added high-resolution HLA genotyping to study TCR occurrence patterns. An early release covering 500 to 750 HLA-typed donors comprised approximately 290 gigabases of sequencing data and approximately 80 million unique TCR sequences. To predict cytomegalovirus infection status, the study combined high-throughput TCR immunosequencing, statistical association of individual TCRs with disease status, and machine learning. Roughly 5 DR-DQ haplotypes were handled as single units for association and clustering because linkage in the cohort was strong. Class I and class II HLA loci were covered by the typing at four-digit resolution. Rather than using new phenotypic data, the later analysis identified candidate immune exposures from TCR beta sequences and from how often those sequences occurred across donors. The genetic ancestry cluster associated with self-reported Caucasian donors included 70% to 85% of the roughly 380 genotyped donors. Donor age, sex, ethnicity and CMV serostatus were collected together with the repertoire data. Every discovery cohort repertoire had been produced on one sequencing platform. In a later genetic analysis, genome-wide SNP genotypes for about 65% of the roughly 670 donors were used, and that subset was treated as a discovery cohort. The study aimed to test whether signatures of past pathogen exposure could be identified by cataloging public T cell receptors. The study profiled the T cell repertoires of hundreds of subjects by immunosequencing and related them to cytomegalovirus serostatus. Besides the first cohort of under 700 subjects, a separate validation cohort made up of about 120 different subjects was used. To decide whether each TCR beta V gene segment behaved as functional or pseudogenic, an earlier analysis of approximately 590 of the donors relied on high-throughput TCR beta sequencing. Results and caveats for the whole study, not just this receptor: A few of the identified cytomegalovirus-associated TCR beta chains were confirmed in vitro to be specific for cytomegalovirus antigens. The earlier analysis of about 600 of the donors excluded some 16 rarely observed V segments, including chromosome 9 orphons, because counts were too low. According to a later analysis, parvovirus B19, influenza, CMV and Epstein-Barr virus appeared linked to several top co-occurrence clusters. For the cohort, immune exposure information was limited to CMV serostatus. In a later analysis, most CMV-associated TCR beta chains were found to appear HLA-restricted, with HLA associations seemingly driven largely by CMV exposure. It was suggested by the authors that the approach could potentially be generalized to other disease states and immunological phenotypes. Across donors, most TCR sequences were observed very rarely, whereas some public TCRs were present in many individuals. Correlated functional status among segregating V segments might be attributable to linkage disequilibrium, but an unknown experimental factor could not be ruled out. The sequencing pipeline was judged likely to have produced a cluster of highly shared sequence variants as a technical artifact. In a later analysis, HLA-associated TCR beta chains showed more clonal expansion and lower generation probabilities than non-associated chains that were equally common. A later genetic analysis reported fewer N-insertions in productive TCRs among donors in an Asian-associated ancestry cluster than the roughly 700-donor mean. A later analysis associated about 17,000 TCR beta sequences with specific HLA alleles at a false discovery rate of 0.05. An association between a missense DCLRE1C variant and V-gene and J-gene trimming of TCR beta chains was found in a later genetic analysis and replicated in an independent cohort. The presence/absence analyses assumed that sequencing depth was roughly uniform across donors, and that assumption may not be true. Broadly in line with IMGT annotations, most TCR beta V segments showed up in productive rearrangements about 87% or about 30% of the time in an earlier analysis of roughly 590 of the donors. A further reported finding was that TCR beta sequences accurately predicted the HLA-A and HLA-B alleles for most subjects in the first cohort. The classifier was reported to diagnose cytomegalovirus status with high specificity and sensitivity in both the original and validation cohorts. Some IMGT-functional V segments, including TRBV6-2 and TRBV6-3, could not be distinguished by the 87-base-pair reads and were therefore excluded. The study gave a list of about 170 TCR beta chains associated with cytomegalovirus. This cohort had only TCR beta chains sequenced, and the lack of alpha or paired-chain data limited which features could be detected. In a later analysis, the rate of TCR association differed among HLA loci, with DRB1 alleles having the most associated TCRs and HLA-C alleles having the fewest. When HLA alleles, especially DR and DQ, strongly co-occurred, TCR associations were difficult to assign to individual alleles. Because some donors lacked HLA typing at each locus, the association tests relied only on the typed subset.

The cohort was made up of around 720 healthy bone marrow donors. At the time of sampling, every cohort member was nominally healthy, though immune exposures that went unrecorded were likely present. The donor was CMV seronegative and belonged to the group of 350 to 400 seronegative cohort members. A peripheral blood sample was provided by each donor, and peripheral blood mononuclear cells were used for TCR beta sequencing. The Qiagen DNeasy Blood Extraction Kit was used to extract genomic DNA from the blood cell samples. Libraries were built with the immunoSEQ multiplex PCR assay. The multiplex PCR relied on a mix of 60 forward primers for TCR Vbeta segments and 13 reverse primers for TCR Jbeta segments. The CDR3 region of rearranged TCR beta genes was amplified from genomic DNA with a multiplex PCR assay. Amplified TCR beta libraries were sequenced as 87-base-pair reads on the Illumina HiSeq System. Concerning the study's data processing: In a later analysis, tens of millions of unique TCR beta chains were counted across the 500 to 850 repertoires, and approximately 11 million of these chains were shared by at least two donors. Raw reads were error-corrected and collapsed into unique sequences with a nearest-neighbor algorithm that merged closely related sequences to remove PCR and sequencing errors. To assign V, D and J gene segments, CDR3 sequences were aligned to IMGT reference sequences. For a sequence to be retained, a match of at least six nucleotides to both a V gene segment and a J gene segment was required. A rearrangement counted as productive if the CDR3 had no stop codons and remained in frame with V and J, and every other rearrangement counted as non-productive. CDR3 was defined by IMGT convention, running from the second conserved V-encoded cysteine to the conserved J-encoded phenylalanine. Sequences without an unambiguous match to a single V gene segment were excluded from the earlier analysis of several hundred of the donors. In an earlier analysis of several hundred of the donors, a V segment was called functional when productive rearrangements were above 56.7%, and segregating when the standard deviation between donors exceeded 5%. A statistical classification framework was developed to diagnose cytomegalovirus status using the catalog of TCR beta chain sequences. In a later analysis, V and J genes were assigned by comparing TCR nucleotide sequences against IMGT/GENE-DB human TR gene sequences. Using the TCRdist pipeline, a later analysis assigned CDR3 sequences along with most-parsimonious VDJ recombination scenarios. In a later analysis, every TCR beta chain was defined by the combination of its CDR3 amino acid sequence and its V-gene family, and reads without a unique V-gene family were dropped. To address suspected cross-contamination and a sequencing artifact, a later analysis removed 450 to 700 highly shared, low-generation-probability nucleotide sequences. For each public chain, a later analysis derived a clonal expansion index from normalized ranks of inferred template counts within each repertoire. In a later analysis, generation probabilities were computed using a VDJ recombination model fitted to out-of-frame rearrangements, and the results were checked against IGoR. In a later analysis, hypergeometric tests were used to score TCR-TCR, TCR-HLA and TCR-CMV co-occurrence, with a repertoire-size bias correction applied to TCR pairs. To estimate false discovery rates, a later analysis permuted the HLA or CMV assignments 20 times. In a later analysis, co-occurring TCRs were grouped with DBSCAN, and TCRdist sequence similarity was added when clustering was performed within HLA-allele-positive subsets. For co-occurrence clustering, repertoires with fewer than 30,000 or more than 120,000 public chains were excluded, along with several repertoires with anomalous nucleotide sharing. Drawn from immuneACCESS, this table holds only the in-frame rearrangements with V and J called that TCRdb kept. Clones are partly lost; checked studies trace under half to an unresolved V gene and leave the rest unexplained. From that table come the V and J calls and clone size; the DNA was used to work out D and trimming. Here the sample has more than 100,000 clones; roughly 80% occur a single time. 2.1% of the sample is held by the ten biggest clonotypes.

The CDR3, from cysteine to phenylalanine, totals 15 residues. CDR3 DNA is the only sequence kept; it has 45 bases, read in frame from the first base. From V the trimming removes 2 bases and from J it removes 5 bases, while the gene matches leave 5 bases of the junction unaccounted for. CDR1 and CDR2 are read off the germline V gene as MDHEN and SYDVKM. A word on this clone: Its antigen is still unknown. Base qualities are not at hand, and no much larger clone is one base apart.

Recombination linked TRBV28 to TRBJ2-5; 10 nucleotides in the junction match TRBD1. The receptor was isolated from a man under 40 in good health and CMV-seronegative. Sequenced sample: PBMCs. The CDR3 amino acid sequence is: CASSLNDRGLETQYF. The nucleotide sequence is TGTGCCAGCAGTTTAAATGACAGGGGGCTGGAGACCCAGTACTTC.